This entry is about one TCR beta chain. Its antigen is unidentified. This entry belongs to a study of cytomegalovirus exposure and HLA in healthy donors. The study, taken as a whole, reports: As a later analysis revealed, most CMV-associated TCR beta chains appeared HLA-restricted.

Both 60 Vbeta primers and 13 Jbeta primers went into the PCR. Measured with immunoSEQ multiplex PCR; TCRdb has only the in-frame clones, and not every one. Here the sample spans 200,000 or so clones, 70% to 85% being singletons. There are 14 residues in the CDR3. Trimming cost V 6 bases and J 6 bases, with 17 bases left between them. Looked up from germline, CDR1 is SNHLY and CDR2 is FYNNEI. The sample consisted of PBMCs. The receptor's source is a boy aged 2-9 years in good health and CMV-seronegative. The rearrangement uses TRBV2 and TRBJ1-1, with D unresolved. CDR3 amino acids: CASRPPPSGAEAFF. The CDR3 DNA is TGTGCCAGCAGGCCTCCACCAAGCGGGGCTGAAGCTTTCTTT.